One T cell receptor (beta chain) is described in this entry. immunoSEQ v3.0 was run at survey level. The table came from immunoSEQ multiplex PCR; TCRdb's copy has only in-frame clones and leaves some out. The sample lists approximately 41,000 clones; 75% to 90% were seen once. These data are taken from a study of long-term antiretroviral therapy in people with HIV. The sequences come from unsorted PBMCs, collected 1.5 years after starting antiretroviral therapy. The clonotype comes from a man aged 18 to 30 with HIV.

The CDR3 coding sequence is TGTGCCAGCAGCTTAGCGGCCGGCTACGAGCAGTACTTC. It codes for CASSLAAGYEQYF. This sequence joins TRBV11-2 and TRBJ2-7; no reliable D call. This CDR3 has 13 residues. Trimming pared 1 base from V and 3 bases from J, leaving 7 bases between. Per germline, CDR1 SGHAT and CDR2 FQNNGV. The full variable domain, in which reference TRBV11-2 and TRBJ2-7 provide the parts outside the CDR3, is EAGVAQSPRYKIIEKRQSVAFWCNPISGHATLYWYQQILGQGPKLLIQFQNNGVVDDSQLPKDRFSAERLKGVDSTLKIQPAKLEDSAVYLCASSLAAGYEQYFGPGTRLTVT.